This TCR beta chain was sequenced during a study of T cells in Graves' hyperthyroidism and ophthalmopathy. In the study overall: Peripheral blood was obtained at initial diagnosis, preceding any treatment.

Template material for amplifying TCR beta CDR3 regions consisted of RNA transcripts. The primer set for the first-round RT-PCR of the TCR CDR3 was HTBI. One entry per CDR3 protein results from TCRdb running MiXCR on the multiplex PCR reads. Among about 210,000 distinct CDR3 sequences listed, roughly 17% were seen once. This clonotype was counted ten times or more. The study excluded patients with uncontrolled infection, other autoimmune disease, pregnancy or lactation. Trimming took off 2 bases at V and 10 bases at J, with 16 bases between the two ends. Germline V gene sequence: CDR1 SGHDT, CDR2 YYEEEE. There are 15 residues in the CDR3.

The sample comprised blood. The rearrangement joins TRBV5-6 to TRBJ1-6, with D perhaps matching TRBD1 (5 bases). This sequence was found in a man aged 50-60 years with Graves' hyperthyroidism. The CDR3 nucleotides are TGTGCCAGCAGCTTTGGAGGGGCTACGGGCTCACCCCTCCACTTT. It is translated as CASSFGGATGSPLHF.